A single sample gave rise to the 4 T cell receptor beta chains below, sequenced in a study of OX40 agonist ivuxolimab in advanced cancers. Produced via immunoSEQ multiplex PCR; TCRdb's table is partial and in-frame only. The sample has about 20,000 clones, approximately 87% seen once. This sample comprised CD4+ or CD8+ T cells sorted from blood, obtained in a trial of the OX40 agonist ivuxolimab. Receptor source: an adult with an advanced solid tumor such as melanoma, head and neck, liver or kidney cancer.

V and J are TRBV19 and TRBJ1-1, with D possibly being TRBD1 (5 bases). V lost 1 base and J lost 10, with 19 bases in between. The CDR3 extends over 15 amino acids. Germline lookup yields CDR1 LNHDA and CDR2 SQIVND (reference sequence). The CDR3 DNA sequence: TGTGCCAGTAGTATAGGACCGGTCTCGATTGGGGGAGCTTTCTTT. Protein product: CASSIGPVSIGGAFF.

This chain connects TRBV5-1 to TRBJ2-5; D perhaps matches TRBD1 (6 bases). This CDR3 has 14 amino acids. Germline V gene sequence: CDR1 SGHRS, CDR2 YFSETQ. V was trimmed by 0 bases and J by 4 bases, leaving 10 bases between them. This CDR3 reads CASSLGQVGETQYF. CDR3 DNA sequence: TGCGCCAGCAGCTTGGGACAGGTTGGAGAGACCCAGTACTTC.

The rearrangement links TRBV29-1 to TRBJ2-5, with D unclear. Germline V gene data show CDR1 as SQVTM and CDR2 as ANQGSEA. V was cut by 2 bases and J by 1 base, with 11 bases left in between. This CDR3 has 14 amino acids. CDR3: CSVEPLSSQETQYF. Written as DNA, the CDR3 is TGCAGCGTTGAACCCCTTTCGAGCCAAGAGACCCAGTACTTC.

J is TRBJ2-2 and V is TRBV2; unclear D gene. The CDR3 covers 11 residues. The V and J ends lost 7 bases and 7 bases respectively, with 7 bases between them. Germline lookup yields CDR1 SNHLY and CDR2 FYNNEI. The CDR3, as DNA: TGTGCCAGCAATAAGGACGGGGAGCTGTTTTTT. It translates to CASNKDGELFF.